The 10 T cell receptor beta chains below come from one sample, sequenced in a study of shared clonotypes between healthy human individuals. Libraries were prepared by immunoSEQ multiplex PCR; TCRdb keeps only in-frame clonotypes and omits some of them. The repertoire holds around 500,000 clones, 81% seen once, with more than 9.5% in the top ten. Material for sequencing was PBMCs. Source of these receptors: a woman in her 40s in good health. Some clones in this sample may be carry-over from other donors' samples.

In the case of this clone: A junction end diverges from the germline sequence, so it may reflect a read error. Other nucleotide sequences from this sample produce the same CDR3. The chain recombines TRBV5-1 with TRBJ1-2; TRBD1 is a possible D gene (6 bases). The CDR3 is 15 amino acids. CDR1 SGHRS and CDR2 YFSETQ come from the germline V gene. The CDR3 DNA is TGCGCCAGCAGTCCGTTGGGCGCAGGGGTTTATGGCTACACCTTT. The encoded protein is CASSPLGAGVYGYTF.

The rearrangement links TRBV5-1 to TRBJ1-1; D remains unclear. The CDR3 has 14 residues. Germline V gene data show CDR1 as SGHRS and CDR2 as YFSETQ. V gave up 2 bases and J gave up 1 base, with 9 bases separating them. The CDR3 sequence is CASSFDKSNTEAFF. In DNA form, the CDR3 reads TGCGCCAGCAGCTTTGACAAGTCGAACACTGAAGCTTTCTTT. Complete variable domain (other parts from reference TRBV5-1 and TRBJ1-1): KAGVTQTPRYLIKTRGQQVTLSCSPISGHRSVSWYQQTPGQGLQFLFEYFSETQRNKGNFPGRFSGRQFSNSRSEMNVSTLELGDSALYLCASSFDKSNTEAFFGQGTRLTVV.

This chain joins TRBV7-9 and TRBJ2-5; 8 bases agree with TRBD2. The V gene end was trimmed by 5 bases and the J gene end by 4 bases; junction bases not matched to a gene: 9. Germline loops: CDR1 SEHNR, CDR2 FQNEAQ (reference sequence). The CDR3 is 15 residues long. The CDR3 DNA is TGTGCCAGCAGCCTCCCGGGACTAGAGGGAGAGACCCAGTACTTC. This codes for CASSLPGLEGETQYF.

This clone showed up just a few times. The rearrangement uses TRBV14 and TRBJ1-1; 7 bases are a match to TRBD1. The CDR3 length is 16 residues. The trim removed 4 bases at V and 0 bases at J, leaving 8 bases unmatched. CDR1 is SGHDN, CDR2 FVKESK, per germline. The CDR3 region has the DNA TGTGCCAGCAGCCGGCACGAGGGACAGATGAACACTGAAGCTTTCTTT. It specifies CASSRHEGQMNTEAFF.

This clone was observed a handful of times. The same CDR3 also results from other DNA sequences found in this sample. The chain uses TRBV10-3 and TRBJ2-5, with D possibly being TRBD1 or TRBD2 (5 bases each). CDR1 is ENHRY, CDR2 SYGVKD, per germline. The CDR3 has 11 amino acids. Between the trimmed V and J ends, which lost 4 bases and 5 bases, there was a span of 5 bases. The CDR3 spells CAISGGETQYF. As DNA, the CDR3 is TGTGCCATCAGTGGGGGGGAGACCCAGTACTTC.

About this clone: A far larger clone is just one base off, so this is likely a read error. The same CDR3 can be traced to other DNA sequences in this sample. The V gene is TRBV28, the J gene TRBJ2-6; a weak D match, TRBD1 (5 bases). The CDR3 has 15 residues. Germline loops: CDR1 MDHEN, CDR2 SYDVKM. The CDR3 DNA reads as TGTGCCAGCAGTCCGGCCCTGTCTGGGGCTAACGTCCTGACTTTC. It is translated as CASSPALSGANVLTF.

The V call is TRBV25-1, the J call TRBJ2-5, with D hard to call. The CDR3 extends over 13 amino acids. Trimming left V 3 bases short and J 1 base short, with 6 bases between. Per the germline V gene, CDR1 is MGHDK and CDR2 is SYGVNS. CDR3 region: CASSDVGQETQYF. CDR3 in DNA: TGTGCCAGCAGTGACGTGGGCCAAGAGACCCAGTACTTC.

The chain carries TRBV11-1 and TRBJ2-3; 9 nucleotides agree with TRBD1. Losses at the gene ends were 5 bases for V and 6 bases for J; bases not matched to a gene: 6. Germline values: CDR1 SGHAT, CDR2 FQDESV (reference sequence). The CDR3 has 14 amino acids. The CDR3 here is CASSGRTGEDTQYF. In DNA form, the CDR3 reads TGTGCCAGCAGCGGACGGACAGGGGAGGATACGCAGTATTTT.

About this clone: This sequence is one base from a far larger clone and is likely a read error. Within the sample, other DNA sequences also encode this same CDR3. V and J are TRBV2 and TRBJ2-2; D not certain. The germline V gene encodes CDR1 SNHLY and CDR2 FYNNEI. V was clipped by 6 bases and J by 3 bases, with 17 bases between them. The CDR3 sequence is 16 residues long. CDR3 DNA sequence: TGTGCCAGCAGCGATCGGGCATATGGGGACACCGGGGAGCTGTTTTTT. As protein: CASSDRAYGDTGELFF.

This rearrangement joins TRBV28 to TRBJ2-4; D not certain. This CDR3 is 16 amino acids long. Germline CDR1 is MDHEN and CDR2 is SYDVKM. Trimming took off 3 bases at V and 2 bases at J, with 14 bases between the two ends. The CDR3 DNA reads as TGTGCCAGCAGTTTTGCTCAGGACGTTCCCAAAAACATTCAGTACTTC. Protein product: CASSFAQDVPKNIQYF.